Presented here are 28 T cell receptor beta chains from one specimen sequenced in a study of CD8 T cells in Susac syndrome. Random hexamers primed reverse transcription of roughly 0.45 to 1 ug RNA. TCRdb re-called the immunoSEQ multiplex PCR reads through MiXCR, storing one row per CDR3 protein. The sample yields some 100,000 distinct CDR3 sequences, 92% seen once. Source material: CD8+ T cells from PBMCs. Receptor source: a human donor in good health.

This clonotype appeared a few times. This sequence joins TRBV6-1 and TRBJ1-2, with TRBD1 as a possible D gene (5 bases). Trimming removed 8 bases from V and 4 bases from J, with 11 bases in between. The CDR3 spans 12 residues. Germline CDR1 reads MNHNS; CDR2 reads SASEGT. The CDR3 DNA is TGTGCCAGCTCCGACAGCCTCTATGGCTACACCTTC. It specifies CASSDSLYGYTF.

V gene TRBV12-3 or TRBV12-4 combines with J gene TRBJ1-2; 7 bases align to TRBD1. J gave up 1 base and V 7 bases, and 12 bases lay outside the gene matches. The CDR3 is 16 residues long. This CDR3 reads CASTNPGQRFNYGYTF. Written as DNA, the CDR3 is TGTGCCAGCACCAACCCGGGACAGCGATTTAACTATGGCTACACCTTC.

V gene TRBV6-5 combines with J gene TRBJ2-3, with TRBD2 matching over 7 bases. The CDR3 consists of 15 residues. After removal of 5 bases from V and 5 bases from J, the junction contained 10 bases not matched to a gene. Looked up from germline, CDR1 is MNHEY and CDR2 is SVGAGI. The DNA of the CDR3 is TGTGCCAGCAGTCCCCCGGGCGGGAGAGGAGATACGCAGTATTTT. It yields the protein CASSPPGGRGDTQYF.

CDR3 DNA sequence: TGTGCCAGCAGTCTAGGCGGCTCTGGGGCCAACGTCCTGACTTTC. Its translation is CASSLGGSGANVLTF. This chain uses TRBV12-3 or TRBV12-4 with TRBJ2-6, with unresolved D. V dropped 5 bases and J dropped 0 bases, with 8 bases sitting between them. This CDR3 has 15 residues.

This sequence joins TRBV19 and TRBJ2-5; 7 nucleotides match TRBD1. V lost 10 bases to trimming and J lost 3 bases; unmatched junction nucleotides: 5. The CDR3 consists of 12 residues. Germline lookup yields CDR1 LNHDA and CDR2 SQIVND (reference sequence). CDR3 loop: CATAGTEETQYF. The CDR3 bases are TGTGCCACCGCCGGGACAGAAGAGACCCAGTACTTC.

The sample holds a few counts of this clonotype. This sequence joins TRBV2 and TRBJ1-1; D unclear. Looked up from germline, CDR1 is SNHLY and CDR2 is FYNNEI. Between the trimmed V and J ends, which lost 5 bases and 0 bases, there was a span of 19 bases. The CDR3 runs to 17 residues. The CDR3 DNA reads TGTGCCAGCAGTCGGGAGGGTCGGTCCGTTCTGAACACTGAAGCTTTCTTT. Translating gives CASSREGRSVLNTEAFF. The variable domain in full, completed from reference TRBV2 and TRBJ1-1, reads EPEVTQTPSHQVTQMGQEVILRCVPISNHLYFYWYRQILGQKVEFLVSFYNNEISEKSEIFDDQFSVERPDGSNFTLKIRSTKLEDSAMYFCASSREGRSVLNTEAFFGQGTRLTVV.

The chain couples TRBV13 to TRBJ1-3, with 7 bases matching TRBD1. The CDR3 spans 15 residues. Germline V gives CDR1 PRHDT, CDR2 FYEKMQ (reference sequence). V dropped 4 bases and J dropped 6; count of bases not matched to a gene: 9. The CDR3 sequence: CASSSRTGLTNTIYF. Here the CDR3 DNA reads TGTGCCAGCAGCTCGAGGACAGGCCTCACAAACACCATATATTTT.

V usage is TRBV5-1 and J usage is TRBJ2-3; D might be TRBD2 (5 bases). Germline loops: CDR1 SGHRS, CDR2 YFSETQ. This CDR3 comprises 16 residues. Trimming left V 4 bases short and J 3 bases short, with 18 bases between. CDR3 residues: CASSLAAQSGTDTQYF. The CDR3 nucleotides are TGCGCCAGCAGCCTGGCCGCGCAAAGCGGTACAGATACGCAGTATTTT.

This chain connects TRBV4-3 to TRBJ2-1, with D possibly being TRBD1 (5 bases). The CDR3 covers 15 residues. With 3 bases removed from V and 8 bases from J, the gap between germline ends came to 17 bases. In germline, CDR1 is LGHNA, CDR2 YSLEER. The CDR3: CASSQDLTDGDEQFF. In nucleotides, the CDR3 is TGCGCCAGCAGCCAGGACCTGACAGATGGGGATGAGCAGTTCTTC.

This chain links TRBV7-9 with TRBJ1-4; D might be TRBD1 (5 bases). The V and J ends lost 4 bases and 1 base respectively, with 19 bases between them. This CDR3 is 18 amino acids long. In germline, CDR1 is SEHNR, CDR2 FQNEAQ (reference sequence). CDR3 loop: CASSSTDVSRGTNEKLFF. The DNA for the CDR3 is TGTGCCAGCAGCTCCACAGACGTCTCGAGGGGAACTAATGAAAAACTGTTTTTT. Supplemented by reference TRBV7-9 and TRBJ1-4, the full variable domain reads DTGVSQNPRHKITKRGQNVTFRCDPISEHNRLYWYRQTLGQGPEFLTYFQNEAQLEKSRLLSDRFSAERPKGSFSTLEIQRTEQGDSAMYLCASSSTDVSRGTNEKLFFGSGTQLSVL.

As to this clonotype: One end of the junction fails to match germline, which may point to a read error. V usage is TRBV12-3 or TRBV12-4 and J usage is TRBJ2-2; TRBD2 is a possible D gene (5 bases). The CDR3 has 14 amino acids. The CDR3 spells CASSLGIYTGEPFF. CDR3 DNA: TGTGCCAGCAGTTTGGGAATATACACCGGGGAGCCGTTTTTT.

The rearrangement uses TRBV30 and TRBJ2-1, with D maybe TRBD1 (7 bases). The CDR3 is 15 residues long. The germline gives CDR1 GTSNPN, CDR2 SVGIG (reference sequence). V gave up 5 bases and J gave up 3 bases, with 17 bases separating them. This chain's CDR3 is CAWGDQGGDYNEQFF. CDR3 bases: TGTGCCTGGGGGGATCAGGGGGGCGACTACAATGAGCAGTTCTTC.

The chain has TRBV7-2 and TRBJ1-1; D is possibly TRBD1 (6 bases). The V gene lost 5 bases and the J gene lost 11 bases, with 15 bases spanning the gap. In germline, CDR1 is SGHTA, CDR2 FQGNSA. CDR3 length equals 12 residues. The CDR3 spells CASSLETGRAFF. CDR3 nucleotide sequence: TGTGCCAGCAGCCTGGAAACAGGGAGGGCTTTCTTT.

In its sample, this clonotype was seen once. The chain is built from TRBV27 and TRBJ2-7, with 9 bases lining up with TRBD2. J was trimmed by 4 bases and V by 6 bases; bases with no gene match: 10. Germline lookup yields CDR1 MNHEY and CDR2 SMNVEV (reference sequence). CDR3 size: 15 residues. For the CDR3, the DNA is TGTGCCAGCAGGATAAATAGCGGGAGCGTATACGAGCAGTACTTC. This sequence encodes CASRINSGSVYEQYF.

V gene TRBV5-1 combines with J gene TRBJ2-4; D remains unclear. In germline, CDR1 is SGHRS, CDR2 YFSETQ. V was clipped by 4 bases and J by 3 bases, with 8 bases between them. The CDR3 contains 13 residues. The CDR3 reads CASSGYDKNIQYF. CDR3 DNA: TGCGCCAGCAGCGGCTATGACAAAAACATTCAGTACTTC.

The rearrangement joins TRBV25-1 to TRBJ1-2; D not certain. Germline V CDR1 and CDR2: MGHDK, SYGVNS. V dropped 3 bases and J dropped 5 bases, with 7 bases sitting between them. The CDR3 covers 12 residues. The CDR3: CASSDLQYGYTF. DNA for the CDR3: TGTGCCAGCAGTGACCTTCAATATGGCTACACCTTC.

V is TRBV12-5 and J is TRBJ2-2; D might be TRBD1 (6 bases). The CDR3 extends over 13 amino acids. The V gene's germline CDR1 is LGHNT and CDR2 FRNRAP. Between the trimmed V and J ends, which lost 10 bases and 0 bases, there was a span of 9 bases. The CDR3, as DNA: TGTGCTAACAGGGCTTCGAACACCGGGGAGCTGTTTTTT. This encodes CANRASNTGELFF.

This chain links TRBV12-3 or TRBV12-4 with TRBJ2-3; D is undetermined. CDR3 length: 11 residues. Trimming took off 4 bases at V and 3 bases at J, with 2 bases between the two ends. The CDR3 sequence is CASSSTDTQYF. In DNA, the CDR3 is TGTGCCAGCAGTTCTACAGATACGCAGTATTTT.

The gene calls are TRBV27 and TRBJ2-7; 7 bases line up with TRBD2. The CDR3 totals 11 residues. Germline V gene sequence: CDR1 MNHEY, CDR2 SMNVEV (reference sequence). The ends lost 3 bases at V and 7 bases at J; junction bases unmatched: 0. As DNA, the CDR3 is TGTGCCAGCAGTTTGCGGGGGGAGCAGTACTTC. This encodes CASSLRGEQYF.

The chain combines TRBV3-1 with TRBJ1-1; TRBD1 might be the D (5 bases). The germline V gene encodes CDR1 LGHDT and CDR2 YNNKEL (reference sequence). This CDR3 contains 17 residues. V lost 3 bases and J lost 0, with 17 bases in between. CDR3 sequence (DNA): TGTGCCAGCAGCCAGGGACGCGTGCCTCTGATGAACACTGAAGCTTTCTTT. As protein: CASSQGRVPLMNTEAFF.

The genes are TRBV14 and TRBJ2-5, with 13 nucleotides matching TRBD2. The CDR3 has 17 amino acids. The germline CDR1 and CDR2 sequences are SGHDN and FVKESK. The V and J ends lost 3 bases and 1 base, in that order; junction bases with no gene match: 5. As DNA, the CDR3 is TGTGCCAGCAGCCAGGGCAGACTAGCGGGGGGCCAAGAGACCCAGTACTTC. It is translated as CASSQGRLAGGQETQYF.

This sequence joins TRBV7-8 and TRBJ2-1; D is ambiguous. CDR1 and CDR2 from the germline V gene are SGHVS and FQNEAQ. Trimming cost V 6 bases and J 8 bases, with 20 bases left between them. The CDR3 spans 15 residues. The CDR3 here is CASSFLPATIDEQFF. CDR3 bases: TGTGCCAGCAGTTTTCTGCCCGCTACAATCGATGAGCAGTTCTTC.

V is TRBV29-1 and J is TRBJ1-1, with 9 nucleotides matching TRBD1. The CDR3 totals 16 residues. CDR1 is SQVTM, CDR2 ANQGSEA, per germline. CDR3 bases: TGCGGCACAAATACAGGGGGCGGTGTCTTGAGCACTGAAGCTTTCTTT. It translates to CGTNTGGGVLSTEAFF.

The chain carries TRBV28 and TRBJ1-2; D is perhaps TRBD1 (5 bases). The CDR3 length is 15 residues. Germline V gene data show CDR1 as MDHEN and CDR2 as SYDVKM. The V end was cut by 7 bases, the J end by 7 bases, with 22 bases between. CDR3 sequence: CASNPSGLGGSGYTF. DNA of the CDR3: TGTGCCAGCAACCCCTCGGGACTTGGGGGGTCTGGCTACACCTTC.

The count of this clonotype is one. The chain joins TRBV6-2 or TRBV6-3 to TRBJ2-3, with D possibly matching TRBD1 (5 bases). Trimming cost V 2 bases and J 2 bases, with 11 bases left between them. Germline CDR1 MNHEY, CDR2 SVGEGT. CDR3 length: 15 residues. CDR3 in DNA: TGTGCCAGCAGTTACGGGAACAGGTACACAGATACGCAGTATTTT. Its protein product is CASSYGNRYTDTQYF.

This chain uses TRBV6-2 or TRBV6-3 with TRBJ2-7; 9 bases are a match to TRBD1. This CDR3 spans 15 amino acids. The junction had 4 bases not matched to a gene; V was cut back by 0 bases and J by 4 bases. CDR1 and CDR2 from the germline V gene are MNHEY and SVGEGT. CDR3 region: CASSYSGTGPYEQYF. CDR3 nucleotides: TGTGCCAGCAGTTACTCGGGGACAGGGCCTTACGAGCAGTACTTC.

This clonotype was observed a single time. The rearrangement links TRBV28 to TRBJ2-7, with 10 nucleotides matching TRBD2. The J segment lost 0 bases and the V segment lost 6 bases, leaving 8 bases of the junction unmatched. The CDR3 loop spans 16 amino acids. The germline V gene encodes CDR1 MDHEN and CDR2 SYDVKM. CDR3: CASSPGASGSSYEQYF. The CDR3 coding sequence is TGTGCCAGCAGCCCTGGGGCTAGCGGGAGCTCCTACGAGCAGTACTTC.

The chain is built from TRBV10-3 and TRBJ2-1, with 9 nucleotides matching TRBD2. From germline, CDR1 is ENHRY and CDR2 SYGVKD. CDR3 length: 19 amino acids. Germline trimming cut 5 bases from V and 2 bases from J; bases unmatched to any gene: 16. The CDR3 region has the DNA TGTGCCATCAGTACCGGGTTGGTAGCGGGAGAGGGGGCCTACAATGAGCAGTTCTTC. Translation gives CAISTGLVAGEGAYNEQFF.